The 28 T cell receptor beta chains presented below share a single source sample, sequenced in a study of cytotoxic CD8 clonotypes in ibrutinib-treated CLL. Sequenced by immunoSEQ multiplex PCR; TCRdb stores in-frame clones only, minus some. The top ten hold about 6.7% of the sample, which has around 310,000 clones, around four fifths seen once. Material: PBMCs, obtained before ibrutinib treatment. All receptors come from a human donor with chronic lymphocytic leukemia.

This chain connects TRBV5-1 to TRBJ1-1; TRBD1 agrees at 7 bases. J was trimmed by 3 bases and V by 0 bases; bases with no gene match: 5. The CDR3 totals 15 residues. Germline CDR1 reads SGHRS; CDR2 reads YFSETQ. CDR3 amino acids: CASSLGGTEHTEAFF. CDR3 bases: TGCGCCAGCAGCTTGGGAGGGACAGAGCACACTGAAGCTTTCTTT.

Notes on this clone: Other DNA variants within this sample encode the same CDR3. The chain couples TRBV18 to TRBJ2-1, with TRBD1 matching 7 bases. CDR3 size: 15 residues. V was pared by 3 bases and J by 0 bases, with 2 bases of the junction left unmatched. Per the germline V gene, CDR1 is KGHSH and CDR2 is LQKENI. CDR3 DNA: TGTGCCAGCTCACCGGACAGGAGCTCCTACAATGAGCAGTTCTTC. It encodes CASSPDRSSYNEQFF.

V and J are TRBV28 and TRBJ1-5; D is ambiguous. Trimming removed 7 bases at V and 7 bases at J, with 11 bases between. The CDR3 loop spans 12 amino acids. The V gene's germline CDR1 is MDHEN and CDR2 SYDVKM. The CDR3: CASTDLWQPQHF. The CDR3 coding sequence is TGTGCCAGCACAGACTTATGGCAGCCCCAGCATTTT. The variable domain in full, with the rest retrieved from reference TRBV28 and TRBJ1-5, is DVKVTQSSRYLVKRTGEKVFLECVQDMDHENMFWYRQDPGLGLRLIYFSYDVKMKEKGDIPEGYSVSREKKERFSLILESASTNQTSMYLCASTDLWQPQHFGDGTRLSIL.

V and J are TRBV10-1 and TRBJ1-1, with D hard to call. V lost 0 bases and J lost 4, with 6 bases in between. Germline CDR1 is WNHNN and CDR2 is SYGVQD (reference sequence). This CDR3 contains 13 residues. For the CDR3, the DNA is TGCGCCAGCAGTGAGTCCGGCCCCACTGAAGCTTTCTTT. Amino acid sequence: CASSESGPTEAFF.

V gene TRBV7-9 combines with J gene TRBJ2-1; TRBD2 aligns across 7 bases. Germline CDR1 and CDR2: SEHNR and FQNEAQ (reference sequence). V dropped 4 bases and J dropped 3; count of bases not matched to a gene: 3. The length of the CDR3 is 14 residues. This CDR3 is CASSSKRDYNEQFF. CDR3 bases: TGTGCCAGCAGCTCCAAGCGGGACTACAATGAGCAGTTCTTC.

J is TRBJ1-3 and V is TRBV2; D is uncertain. Trimming shortened V by 6 bases and J by 2 bases, and 17 bases separated the two germline ends. The CDR3 covers 16 residues. Per the germline V gene, CDR1 is SNHLY and CDR2 is FYNNEI. This CDR3 reads CASSLTGAVAGNTIYF. DNA of the CDR3: TGTGCCAGCAGCCTCACCGGCGCCGTCGCTGGAAACACCATATATTTT.

The rearrangement uses TRBV4-3 and TRBJ2-3, with a tentative D call TRBD1 (5 bases). CDR3 length equals 16 residues. The germline V gene encodes CDR1 LGHNA and CDR2 YSLEER. Trimming removed 6 bases from V and 6 bases from J, with 22 bases in between. This chain's CDR3 is CASRHGAIIERDTQYF. CDR3 sequence (DNA): TGCGCCAGCAGACATGGGGCTATAATCGAGAGGGATACGCAGTATTTT.

The chain has TRBV11-3 and TRBJ2-3; no firm D call. Germline CDR1 and CDR2: SGHNT and YENEEA. Trimming pared 1 base from V and 1 base from J, leaving 9 bases between. The CDR3 is 15 residues long. The CDR3 nucleotides are TGTGCCAGCAGCTTAGGAGGTAGTCGCACAGATACGCAGTATTTT. It is translated as CASSLGGSRTDTQYF.

The gene calls are TRBV5-4 and TRBJ2-1, with 7 bases that match TRBD1. The ends lost 4 bases at V and 0 bases at J; junction bases unmatched: 4. Germline V CDR1 and CDR2: SGHNT, YYREEE (reference sequence). This CDR3 comprises 15 residues. The CDR3 region is CASSRTGNSYNEQFF. The CDR3 nucleotides are TGTGCCAGCAGCCGGACAGGAAACTCCTACAATGAGCAGTTCTTC.

This clone appeared a single time. The V gene is TRBV27, the J gene TRBJ2-5; TRBD1 agrees at 7 bases. Trimming cost V 6 bases and J 4 bases; bases outside gene matches: 5. This CDR3 has 13 residues. The germline gives CDR1 MNHEY, CDR2 SMNVEV (reference sequence). The CDR3 DNA follows: TGTGCCAGCAGCCAACAGGGGAGAGAGACCCAGTACTTC. It is translated as CASSQQGRETQYF.

This chain joins TRBV7-9 and TRBJ2-3, with 10 bases fitting TRBD2. The J segment lost 1 base and the V segment lost 0 bases, leaving 10 bases of the junction unmatched. CDR1 and CDR2 from the germline V gene are SEHNR and FQNEAQ (reference sequence). The CDR3 extends over 19 amino acids. The CDR3 DNA follows: TGTGCCAGCAGCTTAGCTCGAATGGCTAGCGGGAGCCGCACAGATACGCAGTATTTT. Protein: CASSLARMASGSRTDTQYF. The variable domain in full, with the rest retrieved from reference TRBV7-9 and TRBJ2-3, is DTGVSQNPRHKITKRGQNVTFRCDPISEHNRLYWYRQTLGQGPEFLTYFQNEAQLEKSRLLSDRFSAERPKGSFSTLEIQRTEQGDSAMYLCASSLARMASGSRTDTQYFGPGTRLTVL.

The rearrangement uses TRBV7-2 and TRBJ2-7, with D possibly being TRBD2 (5 bases). CDR3 length: 13 residues. Germline CDR1 SGHTA, CDR2 FQGNSA. Deletions cut 6 bases from V and 7 bases from J, with 16 bases between. CDR3 nucleotides: TGTGCCAGCAGTCTAGAGACTACCTCAGAGCAGTACTTC. Amino acids: CASSLETTSEQYF.

V usage is TRBV19 and J usage is TRBJ1-1; unclear D gene. The CDR3 is made up of 13 amino acids. With 6 bases removed from V and 1 base from J, the gap between germline ends came to 9 bases. Germline V gene data show CDR1 as LNHDA and CDR2 as SQIVND (reference sequence). The CDR3 DNA sequence: TGTGCCAGTAGGAACAGTGGGAACACTGAAGCTTTCTTT. It is translated as CASRNSGNTEAFF.

This clone has more than one count but fewer than ten. This chain uses TRBV30 with TRBJ1-5; D gene ambiguous. The germline gives CDR1 GTSNPN, CDR2 SVGIG (reference sequence). The CDR3 is 12 amino acids. V lost 2 bases to trimming and J lost 4 bases, with 6 bases between them. CDR3 in DNA: TGTGCCTGGAGTTTCAGTAATCAGCCCCAGCATTTT. Its protein product is CAWSFSNQPQHF. The whole variable domain, filled in from reference TRBV30 and TRBJ1-5, reads SQTIHQWPATLVQPVGSPLSLECTVEGTSNPNLYWYRQAAGRGLQLLFYSVGIGQISSEVPQNLSASRPQDRQFILSSKKLLLSDSGFYLCAWSFSNQPQHFGDGTRLSIL.

The chain recombines TRBV7-2 with TRBJ1-3; 7 bases fit TRBD1. Germline V gives CDR1 SGHTA, CDR2 FQGNSA. Losses at the gene ends were 1 base for V and 1 base for J; bases not matched to a gene: 7. There are 17 residues in the CDR3. The CDR3 coding sequence is TGTGCCAGCAGCTTAGTAGGGGGCATAGGGTCTGGAAACACCATATATTTT. Protein: CASSLVGGIGSGNTIYF.

The chain uses TRBV7-9 and TRBJ2-3; D is undetermined. V was trimmed by 2 bases and J by 2 bases, leaving 5 bases between them. The CDR3 loop spans 13 amino acids. Germline assignment: CDR1 SEHNR and CDR2 FQNEAQ (reference sequence). In DNA, the CDR3 is TGTGCCAGCAGCTTATTCGACACAGATACGCAGTATTTT. It translates to CASSLFDTDTQYF.

As regards this clone: One end of the junction varies from germline; a read error may be responsible. The V gene is TRBV2, the J gene TRBJ2-7, with TRBD2 as a possible D gene (6 bases). This CDR3 contains 11 residues. Per the germline V gene, CDR1 is SNHLY and CDR2 is FYNNEI. CDR3 sequence: CASLGGSKVSF. The CDR3 region has the DNA TGTGCCAGCTTGGGAGGCAGCAAGGTGTCTTTC.

The chain links TRBV30 to TRBJ1-5; possible D gene TRBD1, 6 bases. Germline V gene lookup returns CDR1 GTSNPN and CDR2 SVGIG (reference sequence). Trimming removed 5 bases at V and 0 bases at J, with 14 bases between. This CDR3 spans 15 amino acids. This chain's CDR3 is CAWPTQGNSNQPQHF. CDR3 DNA: TGTGCCTGGCCCACACAGGGAAATAGCAATCAGCCCCAGCATTTT.

The chain carries TRBV5-1 and TRBJ2-3; TRBD2 might be the D (5 bases). CDR1 SGHRS and CDR2 YFSETQ come from the germline V gene. The CDR3 contains 11 residues. V was clipped by 4 bases and J by 10 bases, with 10 bases between them. CDR3 DNA: TGCGCCAGCAGCGAGGAGGTTGCGCAGTATTTT. Encoded protein: CASSEEVAQYF.

The chain carries TRBV20-1 and TRBJ2-1, with unresolved D. The CDR3 extends over 11 amino acids. Germline assignment: CDR1 DFQATT and CDR2 SNEGSKA (reference sequence). CDR3 in amino acids: CTLRADNEQFF. DNA of the CDR3: TGCACCCTAAGGGCTGACAATGAGCAGTTCTTC.

The chain recombines TRBV9 with TRBJ1-2, with D possibly TRBD1 on 5 matching bases. This CDR3 is built from 12 residues. The V and J ends lost 3 bases and 7 bases respectively, with 10 bases between them. Germline V CDR1 and CDR2: SGDLS, YYNGEE. CDR3 coding DNA: TGTGCCAGCAGCGAATTGGGGACTGGCTACACCTTC. Protein product: CASSELGTGYTF.

The genes are TRBV4-1 and TRBJ2-1; D gene ambiguous. Germline assignment: CDR1 MGHRA and CDR2 YSYEKL. V was cut by 0 bases and J by 4 bases, with 13 bases left in between. The CDR3 consists of 16 residues. The CDR3 DNA sequence: TGCGCCAGCAGCCAAGACTGGCGTGGTTGGTACAATGAGCAGTTCTTC. It encodes CASSQDWRGWYNEQFF.

The rearrangement links TRBV2 to TRBJ2-7; D gene ambiguous. Trimming removed 7 bases from V and 2 bases from J, with 9 bases in between. Germline loops: CDR1 SNHLY, CDR2 FYNNEI. This CDR3 spans 12 amino acids. The CDR3 loop is CASIEIPYEQYF. The CDR3 nucleotides read TGTGCCAGCATCGAGATACCCTACGAGCAGTACTTC. Looking up the rest from reference TRBV2 and TRBJ2-7 gives the full variable domain: EPEVTQTPSHQVTQMGQEVILRCVPISNHLYFYWYRQILGQKVEFLVSFYNNEISEKSEIFDDQFSVERPDGSNFTLKIRSTKLEDSAMYFCASIEIPYEQYFGPGTRLTVT.

The CDR3 DNA reads TGCGCCAGCAGCTCCGGACAGGGTGCTGGGGCCAACGTCCTGACTTTC. Its protein is CASSSGQGAGANVLTF. The chain joins TRBV5-1 to TRBJ2-6; 8 nucleotides line up with TRBD1. V dropped 3 bases and J dropped 2; count of bases not matched to a gene: 4. Germline V CDR1 and CDR2: SGHRS, YFSETQ. The CDR3 has 16 residues.

The chain combines TRBV29-1 with TRBJ2-7; perhaps TRBD2 as D (6 bases). Between the trimmed V and J ends, which lost 8 bases and 2 bases, there was a span of 22 bases. The CDR3 length is 15 residues. In germline, CDR1 is SQVTM, CDR2 ANQGSEA. This CDR3 reads CSPPVFIGGTYEQYF. CDR3 bases: TGCAGCCCCCCGGTTTTTATCGGAGGGACCTACGAGCAGTACTTC.

CDR3 coding DNA: TGTGCCAGCAGTTCACTAGCGGGGGGGGCCCAAGAGACCCAGTACTTC. This translates into CASSSLAGGAQETQYF. This chain uses TRBV27 with TRBJ2-5; TRBD2 aligns across 13 bases. Trimming at V came to 4 bases and at J to 1 base, leaving 3 bases not matched to a gene. CDR3 length: 16 residues. The V gene's germline CDR1 is MNHEY and CDR2 SMNVEV (reference sequence).

The rearrangement uses TRBV15 and TRBJ2-7, with D tentatively TRBD2 (5 bases). Trimming stripped 4 bases from V and 8 bases from J, with 21 bases between. CDR3 size: 15 residues. Per the germline V gene, CDR1 is LNHNV and CDR2 is YYDKDF (reference sequence). In nucleotides, the CDR3 is TGTGCCACCAGCAAACCTTCTAGTTCCGGGGTCAAGCAGTACTTC. Translated: CATSKPSSSGVKQYF.

The J gene is TRBJ2-1, the V gene TRBV9, with 9 bases identical to TRBD2. J lost 2 bases, V lost 3 bases, and 6 bases had no gene match. Germline CDR1 is SGDLS and CDR2 is YYNGEE. The CDR3 runs 16 residues. The CDR3, as DNA: TGTGCCAGCAGCGATAGCGGGAGAACCCCCTACAATGAGCAGTTCTTC. Translating it yields CASSDSGRTPYNEQFF.